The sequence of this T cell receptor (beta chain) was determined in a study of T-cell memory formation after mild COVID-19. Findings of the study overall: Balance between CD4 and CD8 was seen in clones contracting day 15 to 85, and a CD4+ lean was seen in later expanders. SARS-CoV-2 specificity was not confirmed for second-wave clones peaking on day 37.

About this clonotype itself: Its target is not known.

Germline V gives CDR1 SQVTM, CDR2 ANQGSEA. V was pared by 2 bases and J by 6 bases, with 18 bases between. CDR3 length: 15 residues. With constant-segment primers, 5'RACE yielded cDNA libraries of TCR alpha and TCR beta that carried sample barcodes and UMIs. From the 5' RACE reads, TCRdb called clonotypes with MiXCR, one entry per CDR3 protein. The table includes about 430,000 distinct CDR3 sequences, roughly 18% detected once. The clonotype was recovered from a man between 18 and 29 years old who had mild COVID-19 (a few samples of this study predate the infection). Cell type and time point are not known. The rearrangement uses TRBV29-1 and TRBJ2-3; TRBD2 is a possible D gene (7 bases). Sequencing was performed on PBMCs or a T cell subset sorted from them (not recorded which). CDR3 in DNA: TGCAGCGTTGAAACCGGGGGGCATTCGGGGGATACGCAGTATTTT. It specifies CSVETGGHSGDTQYF.